These 11 T cell receptor beta chains were sequenced from one sample in a study of cytomegalovirus exposure and HLA in healthy donors. A multiplex PCR was run with 60 Vbeta primers and 13 Jbeta primers. The data were produced by immunoSEQ multiplex PCR, yet TCRdb's version contains in-frame clones alone and is incomplete. This table has about 140,000 clones, 70% to 80% appearing once. The material sequenced was PBMCs. The receptor source for this set is a woman aged 45-59 years in good health and CMV-seronegative.

This clone showed up just once. The chain employs TRBV29-1 and TRBJ1-1; D unclear. V lost 2 bases and J 4 bases, leaving 11 bases between the germline ends. Germline V lookup: CDR1 SQVTM, CDR2 ANQGSEA. The CDR3 is made up of 13 amino acids. CDR3 in amino acids: CSVEQAGGTEAFF. Written as DNA, the CDR3 is TGCAGCGTTGAACAGGCAGGAGGCACTGAAGCTTTCTTT.

The V gene is TRBV19, the J gene TRBJ2-2; D is perhaps TRBD2 (6 bases). The length of the CDR3 is 10 residues. Trimming left V 11 bases short and J 7 bases short, with 8 bases between. Germline values: CDR1 LNHDA, CDR2 SQIVND (reference sequence). CDR3 DNA: TGTGCCGCCGGGGGCGGGGAGCTGTTTTTT. Translation: CAAGGGELFF.

The CDR3 DNA reads as TGCGCCAGCAGCCAAGAGCTCAGGTCAGAGACCCAGTACTTC. Residues: CASSQELRSETQYF. J is TRBJ2-5 and V is TRBV4-1; no definite D call. The CDR3 is 14 amino acids. The V end lost 0 bases, the J end lost 4 bases, and 9 bases lay between the germline ends. Per germline, CDR1 MGHRA and CDR2 YSYEKL.

The chain joins TRBV5-6 to TRBJ2-1; D is unclear. V was trimmed by 2 bases and J by 4 bases, leaving 4 bases between them. The CDR3 runs to 12 residues. Germline V gene sequence: CDR1 SGHDT, CDR2 YYEEEE. CDR3 in DNA: TGTGCCAGCAGCTTCCCATACAATGAGCAGTTCTTC. It specifies CASSFPYNEQFF. The variable domain in full, with the rest retrieved from reference TRBV5-6 and TRBJ2-1, is DAGVTQSPTHLIKTRGQQVTLRCSPKSGHDTVSWYQQALGQGPQFIFQYYEEEERQRGNFPDRFSGHQFPNYSSELNVNALLLGDSALYLCASSFPYNEQFFGPGTRLTVL.

The V and J genes are TRBV29-1 and TRBJ1-2, with TRBD1 matching over 9 bases. The germline V gene has CDR1 SQVTM and CDR2 ANQGSEA. The CDR3 length is 14 residues. V gave up 6 bases and J gave up 6 bases; unmatched junction bases: 11. CDR3 amino acids: CSVVDRGQGNGYTF. CDR3 sequence (DNA): TGCAGCGTGGTGGACAGGGGTCAAGGGAATGGCTACACCTTC.

The chain combines TRBV5-1 with TRBJ2-7; D perhaps matches TRBD1 (5 bases). V lost 0 bases and J lost 3, with 13 bases in between. The CDR3 is 15 residues long. CDR1 is SGHRS, CDR2 YFSETQ, per germline. CDR3 DNA: TGCGCCAGCAGCTTGGGGGCAGGGCCCAGCTACGAGCAGTACTTC. Protein sequence: CASSLGAGPSYEQYF.

V is TRBV23-1 and J is TRBJ1-1; D remains ambiguous. TRBV23-1 is an ORF for which the function is uncertain. The CDR3 contains 13 residues. Between the trimmed V and J ends, which lost 3 bases and 12 bases, there was a span of 17 bases. The CDR3 is CASSHPRGHRTFF. The CDR3 nucleotides read TGCGCCAGCAGTCACCCCCGAGGTCATCGAACTTTCTTT.

The gene calls are TRBV4-1 and TRBJ2-7; 15 nucleotides match TRBD2. Unmatched junction bases numbered 6, after V lost 4 bases and J lost 2 bases. The CDR3 loop spans 17 amino acids. Germline V gives CDR1 MGHRA, CDR2 YSYEKL. The CDR3 reads CASSLRTSGGETYEQYF. CDR3 DNA: TGCGCCAGCAGCCTACGGACTAGCGGGGGGGAGACCTACGAGCAGTACTTC.

This clone occurred a few times. The V call is TRBV6-1, the J call TRBJ2-3; TRBD2 is a possible D gene (7 bases). In germline, CDR1 is MNHNS, CDR2 SASEGT. This CDR3 contains 14 residues. Trimming pared 3 bases from V and 5 bases from J, leaving 12 bases between. CDR3 residues: CASSDGGRGDTQYF. The CDR3 DNA sequence: TGTGCCAGCAGTGACGGGGGGCGGGGAGATACGCAGTATTTT.

This chain links TRBV30 with TRBJ2-5; perhaps TRBD1 as D (6 bases). Germline values: CDR1 GTSNPN, CDR2 SVGIG (reference sequence). The V and J ends lost 0 bases and 3 bases respectively, with 14 bases between them. The length of the CDR3 is 15 residues. The CDR3 spells CAWSVGQTREETQYF. In nucleotides, the CDR3 is TGTGCCTGGAGTGTAGGACAGACAAGGGAAGAGACCCAGTACTTC.

This chain uses TRBV5-1 with TRBJ1-3, with a weak D call TRBD1 (6 bases). In germline, CDR1 is SGHRS, CDR2 YFSETQ. V lost 4 bases and J 0 bases, leaving 11 bases between the germline ends. CDR3 length equals 15 residues. The CDR3 region is CASSQQGNSGNTIYF. For the CDR3, the DNA is TGCGCCAGCAGCCAACAGGGAAACTCTGGAAACACCATATATTTT.